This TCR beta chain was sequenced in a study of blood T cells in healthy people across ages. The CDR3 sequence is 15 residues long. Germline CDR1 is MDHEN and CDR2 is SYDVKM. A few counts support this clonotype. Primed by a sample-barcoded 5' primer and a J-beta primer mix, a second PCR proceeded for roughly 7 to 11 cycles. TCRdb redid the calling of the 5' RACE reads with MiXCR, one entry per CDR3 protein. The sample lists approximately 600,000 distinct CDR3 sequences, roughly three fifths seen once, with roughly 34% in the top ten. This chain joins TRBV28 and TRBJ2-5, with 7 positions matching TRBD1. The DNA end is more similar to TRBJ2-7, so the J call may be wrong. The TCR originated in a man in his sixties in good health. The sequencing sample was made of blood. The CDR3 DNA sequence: TGTGCCAGCAGTCCCCGGGGCAGGGGGACCTACGAGCAGTACTTC. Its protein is CASSPRGRGTYEQYF.